This T cell receptor (beta chain) was profiled in a study of shared clonotypes between healthy human individuals. Sequenced by immunoSEQ multiplex PCR; TCRdb stores in-frame clones only, minus some. The table has nearly 500,000 clones, roughly four fifths seen once. This CDR3 region has 18 residues. CDR1 is MNHEY and CDR2 is SMNVEV in the germline V gene (reference sequence). J gave up 2 bases and V 3 bases, and 15 bases lay outside the gene matches. All of the donors resided in Nashville, Tennessee, and each was a Caucasian adult. The gene calls are TRBV27 and TRBJ1-2, with TRBD1 matching 7 bases. This receptor was taken from a middle-aged woman in good health. Some clones in this sample may be carry-over from other donors' samples. Input material: PBMCs. CDR3 in amino acids: CASSFSRQGGRLNYGYTF. The CDR3 nucleotides are TGTGCCAGCAGTTTCTCGCGTCAAGGGGGCCGACTGAACTATGGCTACACCTTC.